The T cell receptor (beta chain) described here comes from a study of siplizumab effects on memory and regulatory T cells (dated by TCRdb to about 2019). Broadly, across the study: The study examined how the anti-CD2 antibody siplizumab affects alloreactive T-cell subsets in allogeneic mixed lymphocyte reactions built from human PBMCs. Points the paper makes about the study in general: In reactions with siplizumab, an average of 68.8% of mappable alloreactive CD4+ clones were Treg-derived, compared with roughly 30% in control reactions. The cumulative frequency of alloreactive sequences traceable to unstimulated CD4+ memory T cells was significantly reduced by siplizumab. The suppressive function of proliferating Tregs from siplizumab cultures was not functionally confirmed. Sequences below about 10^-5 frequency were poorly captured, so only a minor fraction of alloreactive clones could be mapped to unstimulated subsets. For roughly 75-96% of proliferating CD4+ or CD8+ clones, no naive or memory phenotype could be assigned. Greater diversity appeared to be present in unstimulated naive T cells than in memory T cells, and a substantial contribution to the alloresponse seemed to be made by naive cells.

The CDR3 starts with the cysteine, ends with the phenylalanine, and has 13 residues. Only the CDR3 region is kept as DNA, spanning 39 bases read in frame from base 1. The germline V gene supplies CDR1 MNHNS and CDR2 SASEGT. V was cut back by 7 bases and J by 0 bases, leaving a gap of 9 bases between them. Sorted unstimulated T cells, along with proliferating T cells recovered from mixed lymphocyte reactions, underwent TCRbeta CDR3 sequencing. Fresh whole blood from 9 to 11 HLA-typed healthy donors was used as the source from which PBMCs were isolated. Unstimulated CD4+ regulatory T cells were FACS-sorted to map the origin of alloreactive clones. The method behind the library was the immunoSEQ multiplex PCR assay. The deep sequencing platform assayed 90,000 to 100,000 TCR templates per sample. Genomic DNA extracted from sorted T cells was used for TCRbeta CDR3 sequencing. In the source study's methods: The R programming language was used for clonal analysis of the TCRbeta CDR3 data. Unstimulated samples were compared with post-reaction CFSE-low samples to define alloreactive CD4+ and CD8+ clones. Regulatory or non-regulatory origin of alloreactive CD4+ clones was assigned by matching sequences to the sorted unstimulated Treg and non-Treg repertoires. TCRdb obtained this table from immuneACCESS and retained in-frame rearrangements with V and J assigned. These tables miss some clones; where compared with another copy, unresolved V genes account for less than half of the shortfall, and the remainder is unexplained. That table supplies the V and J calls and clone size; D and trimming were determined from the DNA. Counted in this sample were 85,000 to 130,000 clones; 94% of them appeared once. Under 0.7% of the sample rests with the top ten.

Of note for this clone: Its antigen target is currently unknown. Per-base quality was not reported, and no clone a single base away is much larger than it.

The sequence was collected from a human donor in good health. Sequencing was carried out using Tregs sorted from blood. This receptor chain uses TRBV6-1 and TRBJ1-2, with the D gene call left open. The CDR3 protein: CASTSAANYGYTF. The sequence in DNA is TGTGCCAGCACTTCTGCTGCTAACTATGGCTACACCTTC.